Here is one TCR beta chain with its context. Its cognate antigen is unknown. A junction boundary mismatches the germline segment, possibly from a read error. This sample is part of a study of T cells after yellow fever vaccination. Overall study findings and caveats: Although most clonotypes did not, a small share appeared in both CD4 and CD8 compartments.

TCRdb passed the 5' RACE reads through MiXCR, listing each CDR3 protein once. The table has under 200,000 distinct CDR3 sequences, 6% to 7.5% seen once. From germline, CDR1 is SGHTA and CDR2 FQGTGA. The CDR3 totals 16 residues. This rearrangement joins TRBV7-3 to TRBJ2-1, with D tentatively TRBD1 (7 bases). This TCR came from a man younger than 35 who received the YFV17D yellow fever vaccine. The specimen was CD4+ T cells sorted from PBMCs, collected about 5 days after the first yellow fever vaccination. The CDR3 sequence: CDSSPLGGGAYNEQFF. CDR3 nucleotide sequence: TGTGACAGCAGCCCCCTAGGGGGCGGGGCCTACAATGAGCAGTTCTTC.